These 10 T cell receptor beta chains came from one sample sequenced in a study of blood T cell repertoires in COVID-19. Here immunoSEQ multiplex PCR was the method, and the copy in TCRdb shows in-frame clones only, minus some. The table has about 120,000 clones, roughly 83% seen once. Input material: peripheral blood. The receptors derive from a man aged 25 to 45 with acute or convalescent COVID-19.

DNA of the CDR3: TGCGCCAGCAGCGACACTAGCGGCTCCTACAATGAGCAGTTCTTC. Translating gives CASSDTSGSYNEQFF. The rearrangement uses TRBV4-3 and TRBJ2-1; 8 nucleotides align to TRBD2. From germline, CDR1 is LGHNA and CDR2 YSLEER. The CDR3 has 15 amino acids. Trimming removed 5 bases from V and 0 bases from J; junction bases left unmatched: 3.

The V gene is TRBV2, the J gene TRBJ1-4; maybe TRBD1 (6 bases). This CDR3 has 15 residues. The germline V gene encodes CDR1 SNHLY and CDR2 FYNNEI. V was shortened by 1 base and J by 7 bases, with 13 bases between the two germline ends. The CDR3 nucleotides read TGTGCCAGCAGTGAAGAACAAAACAGGGTTGAAAAACTGTTTTTT. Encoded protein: CASSEEQNRVEKLFF.

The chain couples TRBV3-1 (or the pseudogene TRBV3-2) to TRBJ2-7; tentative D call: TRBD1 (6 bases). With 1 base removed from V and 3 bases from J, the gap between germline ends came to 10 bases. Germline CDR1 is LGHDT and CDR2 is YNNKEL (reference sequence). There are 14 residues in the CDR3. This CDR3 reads CASSQAGQVYEQYV. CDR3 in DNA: TGTGCCAGCAGCCAAGCGGGACAAGTCTACGAGCAGTACGTC.

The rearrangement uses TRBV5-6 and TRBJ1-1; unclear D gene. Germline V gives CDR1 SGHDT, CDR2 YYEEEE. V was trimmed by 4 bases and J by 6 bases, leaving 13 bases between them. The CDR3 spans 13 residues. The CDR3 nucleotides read TGTGCCAGCAGCCCCCGGGGAAGTGCTGAAGCTTTCTTT. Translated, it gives CASSPRGSAEAFF.

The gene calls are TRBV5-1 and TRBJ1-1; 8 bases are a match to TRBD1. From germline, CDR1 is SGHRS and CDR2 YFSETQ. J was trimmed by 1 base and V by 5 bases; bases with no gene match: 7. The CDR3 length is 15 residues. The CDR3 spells CASRPGQGANTEAFF. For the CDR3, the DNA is TGCGCCAGCAGACCCGGACAGGGTGCGAACACTGAAGCTTTCTTT.

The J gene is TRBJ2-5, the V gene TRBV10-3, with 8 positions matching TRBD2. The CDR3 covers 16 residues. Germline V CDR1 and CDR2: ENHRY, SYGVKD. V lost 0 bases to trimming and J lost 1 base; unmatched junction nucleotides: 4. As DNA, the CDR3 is TGTGCCATCAGTGAGTCCCAGCGGGAGATCCAAGAGACCCAGTACTTC. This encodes CAISESQREIQETQYF.

The CDR3 nucleotides are TGTGCCAGCAGCCCATTAAGGGAGATTCTAGATGAGCAGTTCTTC. This codes for CASSPLREILDEQFF. The genes are TRBV3-1 (or the pseudogene TRBV3-2) and TRBJ2-1, with D perhaps matching TRBD2 (5 bases). The germline gives CDR1 LGHDT, CDR2 YNNKEL (reference sequence). The CDR3 is 15 residues long. Trimming stripped 4 bases from V and 8 bases from J, with 18 bases between.

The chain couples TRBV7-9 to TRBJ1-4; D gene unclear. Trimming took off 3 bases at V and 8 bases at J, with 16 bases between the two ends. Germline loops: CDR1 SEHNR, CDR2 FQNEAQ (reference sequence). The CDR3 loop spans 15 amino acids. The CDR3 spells CASSFSSDTSEKLFF. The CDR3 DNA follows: TGTGCCAGCAGCTTCTCCTCTGATACTTCAGAAAAACTGTTTTTT.

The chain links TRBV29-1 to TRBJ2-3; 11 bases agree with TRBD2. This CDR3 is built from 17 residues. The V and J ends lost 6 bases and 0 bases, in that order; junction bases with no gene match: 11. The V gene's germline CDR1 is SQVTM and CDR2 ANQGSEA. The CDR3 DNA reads TGCAGCGTCTTGCTAGCGGGAGGACGTACTAGCACAGATACGCAGTATTTT. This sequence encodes CSVLLAGGRTSTDTQYF.

CDR3 in DNA: TGTGCCAGCGGCCCAGGTAACACTGAAGCTTTCTTT. Translating gives CASGPGNTEAFF. V and J are TRBV12-3 or TRBV12-4 and TRBJ1-1; the D is unclear. Trimming left V 8 bases short and J 2 bases short, with 9 bases between. The CDR3 spans 12 residues.